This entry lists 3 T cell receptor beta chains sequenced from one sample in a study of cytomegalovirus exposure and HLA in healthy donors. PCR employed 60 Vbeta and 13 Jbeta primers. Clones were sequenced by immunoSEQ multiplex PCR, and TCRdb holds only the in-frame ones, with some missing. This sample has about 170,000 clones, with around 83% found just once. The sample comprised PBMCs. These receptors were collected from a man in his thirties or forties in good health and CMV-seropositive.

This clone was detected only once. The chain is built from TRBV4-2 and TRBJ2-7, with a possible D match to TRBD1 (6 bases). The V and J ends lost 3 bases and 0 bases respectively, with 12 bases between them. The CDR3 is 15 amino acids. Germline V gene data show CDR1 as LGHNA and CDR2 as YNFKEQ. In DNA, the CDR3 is TGTGCCAGCAGCCATCAGGGGATCAGCTCCTACGAGCAGTACTTC. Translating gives CASSHQGISSYEQYF.

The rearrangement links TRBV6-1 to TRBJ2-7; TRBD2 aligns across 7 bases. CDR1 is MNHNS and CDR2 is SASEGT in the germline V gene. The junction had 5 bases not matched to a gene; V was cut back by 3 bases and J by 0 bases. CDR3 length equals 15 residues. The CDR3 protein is CASSDSGGSSYEQYF. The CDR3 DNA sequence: TGTGCCAGCAGTGACTCGGGAGGCAGCTCCTACGAGCAGTACTTC.

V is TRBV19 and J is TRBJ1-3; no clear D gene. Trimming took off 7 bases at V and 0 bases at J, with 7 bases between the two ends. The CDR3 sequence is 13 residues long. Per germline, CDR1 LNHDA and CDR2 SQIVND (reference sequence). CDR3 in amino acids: CASKPSSGNTIYF. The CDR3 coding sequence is TGTGCCAGTAAGCCGAGCTCTGGAAACACCATATATTTT.